The entry that follows covers one TCR beta chain sequence. As yet, its antigen is unknown. This specimen belongs to a study of response to subunit inactivated influenza vaccine. Study-wide results and caveats: Authors suggested each seasonal influenza vaccination recruits few new T cells.

Deletions cut 1 base from V and 2 bases from J, with 5 bases between. From germline, CDR1 is SNHLY and CDR2 FYNNEI. The CDR3 totals 13 residues. TCRdb reprocessed the RT-PCR reads via MiXCR and lists one record per CDR3 protein. In the table there are under 950,000 distinct CDR3 sequences, 21% of which are singletons. The receptor comes from a man in his forties or fifties who received an inactivated influenza vaccine. The chain uses TRBV2 and TRBJ1-1; D is unresolved. The sequenced sample was PBMCs from blood, obtained about 5 days after vaccination. The CDR3 loop is CASSEEVNTEAFF. Here the CDR3 DNA reads TGTGCCAGCAGTGAAGAAGTTAACACTGAAGCTTTCTTT.